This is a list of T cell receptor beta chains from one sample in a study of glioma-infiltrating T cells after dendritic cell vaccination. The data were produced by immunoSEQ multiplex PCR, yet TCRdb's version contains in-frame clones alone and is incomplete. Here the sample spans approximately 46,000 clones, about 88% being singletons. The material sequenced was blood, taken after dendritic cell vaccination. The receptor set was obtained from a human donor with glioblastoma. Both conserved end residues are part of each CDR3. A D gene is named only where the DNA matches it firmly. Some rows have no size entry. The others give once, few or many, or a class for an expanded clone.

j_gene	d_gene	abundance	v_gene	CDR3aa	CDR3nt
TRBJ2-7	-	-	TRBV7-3	CASSERAESSYEQYF	TGTGCCAGCAGTGAGAGGGCCGAGAGCTCCTACGAGCAGTACTTC
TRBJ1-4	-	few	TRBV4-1	CASSPTTAKGKLFF	TGCGCCAGCAGCCCAACGACAGCGAAAGGAAAACTGTTTTTT
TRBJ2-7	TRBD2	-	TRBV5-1	CASSLVGLSTSGRGAYF	TGCGCCAGCAGCCTGGTGGGATTGTCGACTAGCGGGAGGGGGGCGTACTTC
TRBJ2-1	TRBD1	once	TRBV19	CASSTQTGGNNEQFF	TGTGCCAGTAGTACTCAGACAGGGGGGAACAATGAGCAGTTCTTC
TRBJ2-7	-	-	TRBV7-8	CASSPGGAHSYEQYF	TGTGCCAGCAGCCCAGGTGGGGCGCACTCCTACGAGCAGTACTTC
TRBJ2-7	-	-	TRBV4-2	CASSQASPTELREQYF	TGTGCCAGCAGCCAAGCAAGTCCCACCGAGTTGAGAGAGCAGTACTTC
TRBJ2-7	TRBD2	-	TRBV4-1	CASSQGRGMEREKYF	TGCGCCAGCAGCCAAGGAAGAGGCATGGAGCGGGAGAAGTACTTC
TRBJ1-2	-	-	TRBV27	CASSLSRPPTYGYTF	TGTGCCAGCAGTTTAAGCAGGCCTCCAACCTATGGCTACACCTTC
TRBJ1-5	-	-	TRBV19	CASSSLTGSNQPQHF	TGTGCCAGTAGTAGCCTCACAGGGAGCAATCAGCCCCAGCATTTT
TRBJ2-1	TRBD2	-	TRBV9	CASSETSGAFNEQFF	TGTGCCAGCAGCGAGACTAGCGGAGCCTTCAATGAGCAGTTCTTC
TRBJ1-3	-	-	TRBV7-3	CASSLSKSPGNTIYF	TGTGCCAGCAGCTTATCTAAAAGCCCTGGAAACACCATATATTTT
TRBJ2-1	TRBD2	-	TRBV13	CASSLEASGRNKYNEQFF	TGTGCCAGCAGCTTAGAGGCTAGCGGGAGGAACAAATACAATGAGCAGTTCTTC
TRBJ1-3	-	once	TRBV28	CASSLLSGSNSGNTIYF	TGTGCCAGCAGTTTATTATCGGGTTCTAACTCTGGAAACACCATATATTTT
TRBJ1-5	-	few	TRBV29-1	CSVGSGNEPQHF	TGCAGCGTCGGTTCGGGTAATGAGCCCCAGCATTTT
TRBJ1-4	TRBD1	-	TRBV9	CASSPGQGFTEKLFF	TGTGCCAGCAGCCCCGGACAGGGATTTACTGAAAAACTGTTTTTT
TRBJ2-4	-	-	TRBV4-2	CASSQRDRNIQYF	TGTGCCAGCAGCCAGCGGGACAGAAACATTCAGTACTTC
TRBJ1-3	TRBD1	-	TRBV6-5	CASRTGQAAGNTIYF	TGTGCCAGCAGGACAGGACAGGCCGCGGGAAACACCATATATTTT
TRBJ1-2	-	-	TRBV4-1	CASRSNRGYGYTF	TGCGCCAGCAGAAGTAACCGGGGCTATGGCTACACCTTC
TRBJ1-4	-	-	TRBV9	CASSVGSGYREKLFF	TGTGCCAGCAGCGTAGGTTCAGGGTACCGGGAAAAACTGTTTTTT
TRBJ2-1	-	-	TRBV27	CASSLSSGYEQFF	TGTGCCAGCAGTTTATCGTCCGGGTATGAGCAGTTCTTC
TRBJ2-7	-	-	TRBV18	CASSVDRSSYEQYF	TGTGCCAGCTCAGTAGACAGAAGCTCCTACGAGCAGTACTTC
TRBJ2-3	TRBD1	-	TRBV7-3	CASSPGQGVDTQYF	TGTGCCAGCAGCCCGGGACAGGGCGTAGATACGCAGTATTTT
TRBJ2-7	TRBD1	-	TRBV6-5	CASSYRDRANEQYF	TGTGCCAGCAGTTACCGGGACAGGGCTAACGAGCAGTACTTC
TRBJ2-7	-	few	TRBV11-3	CASSPRGTYEQYF	TGTGCCAGCAGCCCCAGAGGGACCTACGAGCAGTACTTC
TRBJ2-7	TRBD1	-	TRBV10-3	CAISQWTGRSEQYF	TGTGCCATCAGTCAATGGACAGGGAGGAGTGAGCAGTACTTC
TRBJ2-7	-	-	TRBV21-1	CASNSRAHDYEQYF	TGTGCCAGCAATTCGAGGGCCCACGACTACGAGCAGTACTTC
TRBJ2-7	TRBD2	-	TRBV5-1	CASSYSETSGVSYEQYF	TGCGCCAGCAGCTACAGCGAGACTAGCGGGGTGTCCTACGAGCAGTACTTC
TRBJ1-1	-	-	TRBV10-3	CAISDPGEMNTEAFF	TGTGCCATCAGTGACCCGGGGGAGATGAACACTGAAGCTTTCTTT
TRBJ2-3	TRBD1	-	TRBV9	CASSVAGGSTDTQYF	TGTGCCAGCAGCGTAGCAGGGGGTAGCACAGATACGCAGTATTTT
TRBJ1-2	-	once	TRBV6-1	CASRKDNYYGYTF	TGTGCCAGCAGAAAGGACAACTACTATGGCTACACCTTC
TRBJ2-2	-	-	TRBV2	CASFPTSFVTGELFF	TGTGCCAGCTTCCCTACCTCGTTTGTCACCGGGGAGCTGTTTTTT
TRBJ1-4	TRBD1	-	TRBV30	CAWMFGGDRSNEKLFF	TGTGCCTGGATGTTTGGTGGGGACAGGTCTAATGAAAAACTGTTTTTT
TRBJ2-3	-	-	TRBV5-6	CASSRGTPDTQYF	TGTGCCAGCAGCAGAGGGACTCCAGATACGCAGTATTTT
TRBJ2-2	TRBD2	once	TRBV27	CASSLRIGTSYTGELFF	TGTGCCAGCAGTTTAAGGATAGGGACTAGCTATACCGGGGAGCTGTTTTTT
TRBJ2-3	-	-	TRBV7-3	CASSLDLAGTQYF	TGTGCCAGCAGCTTAGATCTGGCGGGTACGCAGTATTTT
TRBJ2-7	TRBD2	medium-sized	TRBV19	CASKSGSSEQYF	TGTGCCAGTAAAAGCGGGAGCAGCGAGCAGTACTTC
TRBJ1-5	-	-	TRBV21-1	CASSKPQTPPNQPQHF	TGTGCCAGCAGCAAACCACAAACCCCGCCGAATCAGCCCCAGCATTTT
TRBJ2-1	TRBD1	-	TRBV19	CASKTGTGAWSSYNEQFF	TGTGCCAGTAAAACGGGGACAGGGGCCTGGAGCTCCTACAATGAGCAGTTCTTC
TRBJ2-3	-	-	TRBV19	CASTPVGLGDTQYF	TGTGCCAGTACCCCGGTTGGACTGGGCGATACGCAGTATTTT
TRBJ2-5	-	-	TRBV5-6	CASSLEGRYPRETQYF	TGTGCCAGCAGCTTGGAAGGCAGGTACCCTCGGGAGACCCAGTACTTC